This record looks at one T cell receptor (beta chain) sequence and its context. What it binds is unknown. This sample was included in a study of shared clonotypes between healthy human individuals. Overall study findings and caveats: Shared across four donors were around 5% of the naive CD4 clonotypes. Estimated clonotype richness was generally higher in naive than memory subsets. Against clonotypes common to all four donors, non-shared ones had lower generation probabilities.

Sorted-subset replicate PCRs used about 200 ng DNA, 25,000 to 30,000 T cell genomes. Clones were sequenced by immunoSEQ multiplex PCR, and TCRdb holds only the in-frame ones, with some missing. The sample gives roughly 2.6 million clones, more than 80% of which show up once; over 0.12% is in the top ten. This TCR was recovered from a man aged 18 to 29 in good health. Material for sequencing was naive CD4+ T cells sorted from blood. As to subset: CD45RA+ positively selected.

CDR3 in amino acids: CASTSRGPGEQYF. The CDR3 DNA follows: TGTGCCAGCACCTCCCGGGGTCCGGGCGAGCAGTACTTC. The chain has TRBV6-6 and TRBJ2-7; TRBD2 is a possible D gene (5 bases). This CDR3 spans 13 amino acids. CDR1 and CDR2 from the germline V gene are MNHNY and SVGAGI (reference sequence). V was trimmed by 7 bases and J by 6 bases, leaving 16 bases between them.